These 30 T cell receptor beta chains share one sample of origin, sequenced in a study of blood T cell repertoires in COVID-19. Here immunoSEQ multiplex PCR was the method, and the copy in TCRdb shows in-frame clones only, minus some. There are 310,000 or so clones in the sample; approximately 90% occur only once, and around a tenth lies in the top ten. Sequenced: PBMCs or T cells enriched from blood (not recorded which). The receptor set was obtained from a woman between 35 and 50 years old who had recovered from COVID-19.

The chain links TRBV3-1 (or the pseudogene TRBV3-2) to TRBJ2-1; 8 bases are a match to TRBD1. The germline gives CDR1 LGHDT, CDR2 YNNKEL (reference sequence). V trimming: 4 bases; J trimming: 2 bases; junction bases outside the gene matches: 10. The CDR3 runs 17 residues. Here the CDR3 reads CASSLDSGGYTYNEQFF. The CDR3 DNA reads TGTGCCAGCAGCCTCGATTCAGGGGGCTATACCTACAATGAGCAGTTCTTC.

This chain joins TRBV15 and TRBJ2-2; D may be TRBD1 (6 bases). Trimming took 1 base from V and 7 from J, leaving 10 bases between them. Per the germline V gene, CDR1 is LNHNV and CDR2 is YYDKDF (reference sequence). The CDR3 runs to 14 residues. The DNA for the CDR3 is TGTGCCACCAGCAGAGTGAGGGGACACGGGGAGCTGTTTTTT. Its translation is CATSRVRGHGELFF. Supplemented by reference TRBV15 and TRBJ2-2, the full variable domain reads DAMVIQNPRYQVTQFGKPVTLSCSQTLNHNVMYWYQQKSSQAPKLLFHYYDKDFNNEADTPDNFQSRRPNTSFCFLDIRSPGLGDTAMYLCATSRVRGHGELFFGEGSRLTVL.

Only one count was recorded for this clone. The chain couples TRBV30 to TRBJ2-1; 7 bases match TRBD2. After removal of 4 bases from V and 9 bases from J, the junction contained 3 bases not matched to a gene. The germline CDR1 and CDR2 sequences are GTSNPN and SVGIG (reference sequence). This CDR3 contains 11 residues. The CDR3 loop is CAWMTGGEQFF. DNA of the CDR3: TGTGCCTGGATGACGGGAGGTGAGCAGTTCTTC.

The chain uses TRBV30 and TRBJ2-7; a weak D match, TRBD2 (5 bases). Trimming left V 4 bases short and J 6 bases short, with 19 bases between. The CDR3 contains 14 residues. The V gene's germline CDR1 is GTSNPN and CDR2 SVGIG (reference sequence). CDR3 bases: TGTGCCTGGATGGCCGGGGTAGGAGCCGGCGAGCAGTACTTC. Translating gives CAWMAGVGAGEQYF.

This clone was seen more than once but under ten times. The chain uses TRBV5-6 and TRBJ1-4; TRBD1 is a possible D gene (5 bases). The CDR3 totals 16 residues. V lost 2 bases to trimming and J lost 4 bases, with 15 bases between them. The germline CDR1 and CDR2 sequences are SGHDT and YYEEEE. The CDR3 loop reads CASSLIQGKGNEKLFF. CDR3 sequence (DNA): TGTGCCAGCAGCTTAATTCAGGGCAAGGGTAATGAAAAACTGTTTTTT.

The chain is built from TRBV11-3 and TRBJ2-5; maybe TRBD1 (7 bases). This CDR3 contains 13 residues. CDR1 SGHNT and CDR2 YENEEA come from the germline V gene. Trimming stripped 4 bases from V and 5 bases from J, with 11 bases between. The DNA of the CDR3 is TGTGCCAGCAGCTCACAGGGGAGGGAGACCCAGTACTTC. Amino acid sequence: CASSSQGRETQYF.

The chain joins TRBV28 to TRBJ2-1; TRBD1 might be the D (5 bases). From germline, CDR1 is MDHEN and CDR2 SYDVKM. The ends were cut back, 4 bases at V and 8 bases at J, with 15 bases in the middle. The CDR3 totals 14 residues. CDR3 DNA sequence: TGTGCCAGCAGTTCAAACCAGGGATTTGATGAGCAGTTCTTC. Its translation is CASSSNQGFDEQFF. The entire variable domain, with the rest obtained from reference TRBV28 and TRBJ2-1, is as follows: DVKVTQSSRYLVKRTGEKVFLECVQDMDHENMFWYRQDPGLGLRLIYFSYDVKMKEKGDIPEGYSVSREKKERFSLILESASTNQTSMYLCASSSNQGFDEQFFGPGTRLTVL.

The J gene is TRBJ2-1, the V gene TRBV30; 12 bases fit TRBD2. There are 19 residues in the CDR3. Germline V CDR1 and CDR2: GTSNPN, SVGIG (reference sequence). V shed 2 bases, J shed 8 bases, and the junction held 19 bases outside the gene matches. The CDR3 loop is CAWSPYLGLAGLTVDEQFF. In DNA, the CDR3 is TGTGCCTGGAGTCCATATCTTGGACTAGCGGGACTAACGGTTGATGAGCAGTTCTTC.

This chain links TRBV10-3 with TRBJ2-5; 7 nucleotides agree with TRBD2. Germline V gene lookup returns CDR1 ENHRY and CDR2 SYGVKD. V shed 2 bases, J shed 5 bases, and the junction held 5 bases outside the gene matches. The CDR3 totals 14 residues. The CDR3 sequence: CAISEVAGVETQYF. CDR3 DNA sequence: TGTGCCATCAGTGAGGTAGCGGGTGTGGAGACCCAGTACTTC.

This clone appeared a few times. The chain combines TRBV5-1 with TRBJ1-4; D perhaps matches TRBD1 (5 bases). This CDR3 is 14 amino acids long. From germline, CDR1 is SGHRS and CDR2 YFSETQ. V was trimmed by 0 bases and J by 7 bases, leaving 10 bases between them. CDR3 region: CASSLEWGGEKLFF. Written as DNA, the CDR3 is TGCGCCAGCAGCTTGGAATGGGGGGGTGAAAAACTGTTTTTT.

The chain has TRBV9 and TRBJ2-7; D might be TRBD1 (6 bases). Germline CDR1 is SGDLS and CDR2 is YYNGEE. CDR3 size: 15 residues. V lost 0 bases, J lost 3 bases, and 13 bases lay in between. The CDR3 protein is CASSVEGTTLYEQYF. The DNA for the CDR3 is TGTGCCAGCAGCGTAGAGGGGACAACTCTCTACGAGCAGTACTTC. Full variable domain (rest looked up from reference TRBV9 and TRBJ2-7): DSGVTQTPKHLITATGQRVTLRCSPRSGDLSVYWYQQSLDQGLQFLIQYYNGEERAKGNILERFSAQQFPDLHSELNLSSLELGDSALYFCASSVEGTTLYEQYFGPGTRLTVT.

The V call is TRBV12-3 or TRBV12-4, the J call TRBJ1-1; D is ambiguous. The germline V and J ends were trimmed by 6 bases and 4 bases, with 12 bases remaining between them. This CDR3 contains 13 residues. The CDR3 here is CASSPTRGTEAFF. DNA for the CDR3: TGTGCCAGCAGCCCTACACGGGGCACTGAAGCTTTCTTT.

The V and J genes are TRBV3-1 (or the pseudogene TRBV3-2) and TRBJ2-7, with 11 bases fitting TRBD1. Germline loops: CDR1 LGHDT, CDR2 YNNKEL (reference sequence). This CDR3 has 15 residues. The trim removed 3 bases at V and 4 bases at J, leaving 5 bases unmatched. The CDR3 DNA reads as TGTGCCAGCAGCCATAGGGGACAGGGGGAATACGAGCAGTACTTC. Translation gives CASSHRGQGEYEQYF.

The gene calls are TRBV29-1 and TRBJ2-7; 9 nucleotides line up with TRBD1. Trimming took 7 bases from V and 1 from J; bases not matched to a gene: 5. The germline V gene has CDR1 SQVTM and CDR2 ANQGSEA. The CDR3 consists of 13 residues. CDR3 in amino acids: CSARTGESYEQYF. The DNA for the CDR3 is TGCAGCGCTAGGACAGGGGAGTCCTACGAGCAGTACTTC.

The chain combines TRBV19 with TRBJ2-7; 9 bases agree with TRBD2. There are 14 residues in the CDR3. V dropped 6 bases and J dropped 4; count of bases not matched to a gene: 7. Germline assignment: CDR1 LNHDA and CDR2 SQIVND (reference sequence). Here the CDR3 reads CASREAGGSYEQYF. The CDR3 coding sequence is TGTGCCAGTAGGGAAGCGGGAGGATCGTACGAGCAGTACTTC.

This clone was seen more than once but under ten times. This rearrangement joins TRBV30 to TRBJ1-1, with D maybe TRBD1 (6 bases). The germline gives CDR1 GTSNPN, CDR2 SVGIG (reference sequence). V lost 4 bases and J lost 0, with 9 bases in between. There are 13 residues in the CDR3. The CDR3 sequence is CAWKGELNTEAFF. CDR3 in DNA: TGTGCCTGGAAGGGGGAGTTGAACACTGAAGCTTTCTTT.

The chain combines TRBV2 with TRBJ2-7, with 9 bases that match TRBD1. The CDR3 is 13 residues long. In germline, CDR1 is SNHLY, CDR2 FYNNEI. The ends lost 9 bases at V and 3 bases at J; junction bases unmatched: 6. The CDR3 DNA reads TGTGCCAGTAAGGGACAGGGCCGCTACGAGCAGTACTTC. Encoded protein: CASKGQGRYEQYF.

J is TRBJ1-2 and V is TRBV5-4; D gene ambiguous. Looked up from germline, CDR1 is SGHNT and CDR2 is YYREEE (reference sequence). The germline V and J ends were trimmed by 3 bases and 10 bases, with 16 bases remaining between them. The CDR3 covers 13 residues. CDR3 region: CASSWPGRSVYTF. CDR3 nucleotides: TGTGCCAGCAGCTGGCCCGGGAGGTCCGTCTACACCTTC. The variable domain in full, with the rest retrieved from reference TRBV5-4 and TRBJ1-2, is ETGVTQSPTHLIKTRGQQVTLRCSSQSGHNTVSWYQQALGQGPQFIFQYYREEENGRGNFPPRFSGLQFPNYSSELNVNALELDDSALYLCASSWPGRSVYTFGSGTRLTVV.

The chain links TRBV29-1 to TRBJ1-2; D remains unclear. Trimming removed 0 bases at V and 3 bases at J, with 8 bases between. Germline V lookup: CDR1 SQVTM, CDR2 ANQGSEA. CDR3 length: 13 amino acids. For the CDR3, the DNA is TGCAGCGTTGAAGACGGCCGGGACTATGGCTACACCTTC. This encodes CSVEDGRDYGYTF. Using reference TRBV29-1 and TRBJ1-2 for the parts outside the CDR3, the full variable domain is SAVISQKPSRDICQRGTSLTIQCQVDSQVTMMFWYRQQPGQSLTLIATANQGSEATYESGFVIDKFPISRPNLTFSTLTVSNMSPEDSSIYLCSVEDGRDYGYTFGSGTRLTVV.

The CDR3 region is CASSSGRVYGYTF. CDR3 bases: TGTGCCAGCAGTTCTGGGCGGGTCTATGGCTACACCTTC. The V gene is TRBV7-9, the J gene TRBJ1-2; no reliable D call. Trimming pared 6 bases from V and 4 bases from J, leaving 12 bases between. This CDR3 contains 13 residues. In germline, CDR1 is SEHNR, CDR2 FQNEAQ (reference sequence). Drawing the rest from reference TRBV7-9 and TRBJ1-2, the complete variable domain is DTGVSQNPRHKITKRGQNVTFRCDPISEHNRLYWYRQTLGQGPEFLTYFQNEAQLEKSRLLSDRFSAERPKGSFSTLEIQRTEQGDSAMYLCASSSGRVYGYTFGSGTRLTVV.

The V gene is TRBV11-3, the J gene TRBJ2-1; possible D gene TRBD2, 5 bases. Deletions cut 5 bases from V and 9 bases from J, with 11 bases between. The CDR3 is made up of 12 amino acids. Germline V gives CDR1 SGHNT, CDR2 YENEEA. CDR3 nucleotide sequence: TGTGCCAGCAGCCCTCTTGAGGGTGAGCAGTTCTTC. It translates to CASSPLEGEQFF.

This clone was detected once. The rearrangement uses TRBV10-3 and TRBJ2-1; TRBD2 is a possible D gene (5 bases). CDR3 length equals 17 residues. Trimming stripped 6 bases from V and 0 bases from J, with 18 bases between. Per germline, CDR1 ENHRY and CDR2 SYGVKD. This chain's CDR3 is CAIRGKGGRSSYNEQFF. The CDR3 DNA reads TGTGCCATCAGGGGAAAAGGAGGACGGAGCTCCTACAATGAGCAGTTCTTC.

The chain has TRBV5-1 and TRBJ1-2, with a possible D match to TRBD1 (6 bases). The germline gives CDR1 SGHRS, CDR2 YFSETQ. With 4 bases removed from V and 5 bases from J, the gap between germline ends came to 18 bases. The length of the CDR3 is 15 residues. As DNA, the CDR3 is TGCGCCAGCAGCCCCCGGGGGGGGCCGGAATATGGCTACACCTTC. Amino acids: CASSPRGGPEYGYTF. Complete variable domain (other parts from reference TRBV5-1 and TRBJ1-2): KAGVTQTPRYLIKTRGQQVTLSCSPISGHRSVSWYQQTPGQGLQFLFEYFSETQRNKGNFPGRFSGRQFSNSRSEMNVSTLELGDSALYLCASSPRGGPEYGYTFGSGTRLTVV.

The gene calls are TRBV28 and TRBJ1-4; 9 bases map to TRBD1. CDR1 is MDHEN and CDR2 is SYDVKM in the germline V gene. CDR3 length: 14 residues. The junction had 6 bases not matched to a gene; V was cut back by 5 bases and J by 8 bases. Here the CDR3 DNA reads TGTGCCAGCAGTCTGGGGACAGGGAAGGAAAAACTGTTTTTT. Translating it yields CASSLGTGKEKLFF.

Turning to this clone: At one of its ends the junction is not consistent with the germline gene, which may arise from a read error. The CDR3 coding sequence is TGTGCCAGCAGTCGGACAGGGGTCCCATCAGATTTT. Amino acid sequence: CASSRTGVPSDF. V and J are TRBV6-2 or TRBV6-3 and TRBJ1-1; 9 nucleotides agree with TRBD1. The CDR3 extends over 12 amino acids. Germline CDR1 MNHEY, CDR2 SVGEGT.

V gene TRBV29-1 combines with J gene TRBJ1-1; D perhaps matches TRBD1 (5 bases). Per the germline V gene, CDR1 is SQVTM and CDR2 is ANQGSEA. The CDR3 totals 11 residues. V lost 6 bases to trimming and J lost 4 bases, with 9 bases between them. CDR3 amino acids: CSVRVLTEAFF. In nucleotides, the CDR3 is TGCAGCGTCAGGGTTCTCACTGAAGCTTTCTTT.

The gene calls are TRBV7-8 and TRBJ1-2; TRBD1 aligns across 9 bases. The germline V gene encodes CDR1 SGHVS and CDR2 FQNEAQ. The CDR3 has 15 amino acids. The junction had 8 bases not matched to a gene; V was cut back by 5 bases and J by 4 bases. In DNA form, the CDR3 reads TGTGCCAGCAGCGCGAATACAGGGGGCCCCTATGGCTACACCTTC. It translates to CASSANTGGPYGYTF.

The chain is built from TRBV7-2 and TRBJ2-1; 8 nucleotides line up with TRBD2. Trimming took 6 bases from V and 7 from J; bases not matched to a gene: 11. Per the germline V gene, CDR1 is SGHTA and CDR2 is FQGNSA. The CDR3 runs to 15 residues. The CDR3 region has the DNA TGTGCCAGCAGACGAACTAGCGGAGCAGGGAATGAGCAGTTCTTC. Translated, it gives CASRRTSGAGNEQFF.

The chain is built from TRBV6-4 and TRBJ2-1; D is undetermined. Trimming shortened V by 3 bases and J by 4 bases, and 7 bases separated the two germline ends. Germline V lookup: CDR1 MRHNA, CDR2 SNTAGT. The CDR3 extends over 13 amino acids. For the CDR3, the DNA is TGTGCCAGCAGTGAAGAGCGATACAATGAGCAGTTCTTC. It translates to CASSEERYNEQFF.

This clone was seen once. One junction end does not reproduce the germline sequence, and a read error may be involved. This chain uses TRBV7-7 with TRBJ2-1; TRBD2 agrees at 10 bases. Germline V gene sequence: CDR1 SSHAT, CDR2 FNYEAQ (reference sequence). This CDR3 contains 18 residues. The CDR3 DNA reads as TGTGCTAGCAGCTTAGCACTAGCGGGGATCCCCTCCTACAATGAGCAGTTCTTC. Its protein product is CASSLALAGIPSYNEQFF.